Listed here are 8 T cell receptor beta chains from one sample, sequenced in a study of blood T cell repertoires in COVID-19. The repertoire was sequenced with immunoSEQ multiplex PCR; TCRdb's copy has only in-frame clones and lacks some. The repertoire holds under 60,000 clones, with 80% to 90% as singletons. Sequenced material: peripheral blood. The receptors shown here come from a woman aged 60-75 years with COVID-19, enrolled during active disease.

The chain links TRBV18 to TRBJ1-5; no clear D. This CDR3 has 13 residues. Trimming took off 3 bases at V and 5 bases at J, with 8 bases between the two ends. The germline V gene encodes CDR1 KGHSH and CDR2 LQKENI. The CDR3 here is CASSPGGDQPQHF. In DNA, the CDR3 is TGTGCCAGCTCACCGGGCGGGGATCAGCCCCAGCATTTT.

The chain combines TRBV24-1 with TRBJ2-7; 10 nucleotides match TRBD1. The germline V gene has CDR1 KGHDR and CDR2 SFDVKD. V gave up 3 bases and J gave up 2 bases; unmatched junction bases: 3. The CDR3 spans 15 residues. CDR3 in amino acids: CATSDAGTGAYEQYF. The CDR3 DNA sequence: TGTGCCACCAGTGATGCCGGGACAGGGGCCTACGAGCAGTACTTC.

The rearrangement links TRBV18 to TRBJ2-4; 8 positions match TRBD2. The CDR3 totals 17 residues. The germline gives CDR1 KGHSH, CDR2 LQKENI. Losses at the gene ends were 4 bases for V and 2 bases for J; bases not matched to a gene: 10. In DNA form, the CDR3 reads TGTGCCAGCTCACGCGGGGGGATAGTTGAGCCCAAAAACATTCAGTACTTC. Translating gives CASSRGGIVEPKNIQYF.

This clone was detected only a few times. CDR3 nucleotides: TGTGCCAGCAGCTTGACTAGCGGGAGGGCCATTTCCCAAGAGACCCAGTACTTC. This encodes CASSLTSGRAISQETQYF. This chain connects TRBV28 to TRBJ2-5; 14 bases line up with TRBD2. Looked up from germline, CDR1 is MDHEN and CDR2 is SYDVKM. V shed 6 bases and J 1 base; nucleotides not matched to a gene: 10. The CDR3 sequence is 18 residues long.

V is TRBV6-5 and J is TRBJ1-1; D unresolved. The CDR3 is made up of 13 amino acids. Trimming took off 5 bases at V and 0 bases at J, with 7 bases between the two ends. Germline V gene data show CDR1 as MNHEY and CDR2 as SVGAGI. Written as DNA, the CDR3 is TGTGCCAGCAGTCGGGTCATGAACACTGAAGCTTTCTTT. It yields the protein CASSRVMNTEAFF.

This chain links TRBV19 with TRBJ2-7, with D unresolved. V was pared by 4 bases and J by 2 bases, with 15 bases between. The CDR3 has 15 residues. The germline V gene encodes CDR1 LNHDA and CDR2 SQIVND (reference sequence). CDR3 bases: TGTGCCAGTAGTACCCCTCAAAGCGAAACCTACGAGCAGTACTTC. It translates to CASSTPQSETYEQYF.

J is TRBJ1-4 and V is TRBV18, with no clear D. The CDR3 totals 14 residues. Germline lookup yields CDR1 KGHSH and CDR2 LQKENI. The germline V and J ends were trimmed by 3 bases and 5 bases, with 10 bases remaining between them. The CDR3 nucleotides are TGTGCCAGCTCACCCGAGTGGGCCAATGAAAAACTGTTTTTT. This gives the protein CASSPEWANEKLFF.

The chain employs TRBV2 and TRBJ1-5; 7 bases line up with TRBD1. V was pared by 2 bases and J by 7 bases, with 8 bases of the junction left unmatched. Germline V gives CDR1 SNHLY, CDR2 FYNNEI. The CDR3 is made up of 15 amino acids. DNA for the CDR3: TGTGCCAGCAGTGAAAGCAGGGGGGCAGGACAGCCCCAGCATTTT. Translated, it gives CASSESRGAGQPQHF.